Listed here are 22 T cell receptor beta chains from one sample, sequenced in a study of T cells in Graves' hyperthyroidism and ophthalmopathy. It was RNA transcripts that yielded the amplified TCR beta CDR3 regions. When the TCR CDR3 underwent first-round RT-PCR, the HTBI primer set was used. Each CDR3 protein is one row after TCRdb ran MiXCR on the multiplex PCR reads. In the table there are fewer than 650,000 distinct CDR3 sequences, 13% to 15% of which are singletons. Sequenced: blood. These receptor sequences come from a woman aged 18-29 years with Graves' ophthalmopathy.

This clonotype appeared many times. CDR3 nucleotides: TGTGCCAGCAGCACGATAGCGGGAGGGTACTACGAGCAGTACTTC. The encoded protein is CASSTIAGGYYEQYF. The chain uses TRBV11-2 and TRBJ2-7; 11 bases align to TRBD2. The V gene end was trimmed by 5 bases and the J gene end by 3 bases; junction bases not matched to a gene: 6. The germline CDR1 and CDR2 sequences are SGHAT and FQNNGV. The CDR3 contains 15 residues.

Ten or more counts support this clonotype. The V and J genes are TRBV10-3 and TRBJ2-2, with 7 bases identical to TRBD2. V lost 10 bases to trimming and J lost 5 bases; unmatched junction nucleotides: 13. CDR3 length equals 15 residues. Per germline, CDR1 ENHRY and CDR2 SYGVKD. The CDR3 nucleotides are TGTGCCACCGCTGGCGGGACGGGAGGTACCGGGGAGCTGTTTTTT. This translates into CATAGGTGGTGELFF.

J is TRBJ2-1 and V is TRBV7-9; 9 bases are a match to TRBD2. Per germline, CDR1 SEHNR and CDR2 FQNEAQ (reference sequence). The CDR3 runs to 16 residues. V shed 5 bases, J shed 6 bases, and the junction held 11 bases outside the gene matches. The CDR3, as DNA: TGTGCCAGCAGCCCACCATTAGCGGGAGCACTCAATGAGCAGTTCTTC. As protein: CASSPPLAGALNEQFF.

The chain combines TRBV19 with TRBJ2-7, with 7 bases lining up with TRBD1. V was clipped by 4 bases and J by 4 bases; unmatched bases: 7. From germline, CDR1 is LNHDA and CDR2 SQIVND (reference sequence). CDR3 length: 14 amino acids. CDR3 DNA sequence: TGTGCCAGTAGTAAGACAGGGTGGCTATACGAGCAGTACTTC. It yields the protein CASSKTGWLYEQYF. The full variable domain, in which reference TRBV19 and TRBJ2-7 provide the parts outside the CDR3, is DGGITQSPKYLFRKEGQNVTLSCEQNLNHDAMYWYRQDPGQGLRLIYYSQIVNDFQKGDIAEGYSVSREKKESFPLTVTSAQKNPTAFYLCASSKTGWLYEQYFGPGTRLTVT.

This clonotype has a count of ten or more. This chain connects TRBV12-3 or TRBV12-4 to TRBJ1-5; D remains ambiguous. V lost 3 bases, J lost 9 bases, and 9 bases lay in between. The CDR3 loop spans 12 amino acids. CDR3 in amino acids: CASSFRRRPQHF. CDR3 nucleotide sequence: TGTGCCAGCAGTTTCCGGCGAAGGCCCCAGCATTTT.

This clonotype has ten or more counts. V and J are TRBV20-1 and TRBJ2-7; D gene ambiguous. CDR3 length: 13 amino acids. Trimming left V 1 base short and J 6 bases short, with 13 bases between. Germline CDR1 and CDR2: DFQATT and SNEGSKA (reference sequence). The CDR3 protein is CSARAAARVEQYF. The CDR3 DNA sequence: TGCAGTGCTAGAGCAGCCGCAAGGGTCGAGCAGTACTTC.

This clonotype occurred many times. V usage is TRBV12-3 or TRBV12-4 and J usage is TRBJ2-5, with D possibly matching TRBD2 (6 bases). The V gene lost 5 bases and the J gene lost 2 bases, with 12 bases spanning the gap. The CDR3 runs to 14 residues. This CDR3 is CASSMAEGQETQYF. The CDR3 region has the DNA TGTGCCAGCAGTATGGCGGAGGGGCAAGAGACCCAGTACTTC.

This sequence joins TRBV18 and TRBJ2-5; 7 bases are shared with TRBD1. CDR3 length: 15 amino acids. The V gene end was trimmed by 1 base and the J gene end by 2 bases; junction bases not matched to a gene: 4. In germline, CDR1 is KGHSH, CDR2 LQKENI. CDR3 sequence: CASSPRPTGQETQYF. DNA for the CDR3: TGTGCCAGCTCACCACGGCCGACAGGGCAAGAGACCCAGTACTTC.

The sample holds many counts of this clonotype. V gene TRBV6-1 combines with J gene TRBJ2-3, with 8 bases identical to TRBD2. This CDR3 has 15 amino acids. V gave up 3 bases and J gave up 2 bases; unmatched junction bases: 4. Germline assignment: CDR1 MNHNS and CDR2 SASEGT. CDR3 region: CASSDASGYTDTQYF. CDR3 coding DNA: TGTGCCAGCAGTGACGCTAGCGGGTACACAGATACGCAGTATTTT.

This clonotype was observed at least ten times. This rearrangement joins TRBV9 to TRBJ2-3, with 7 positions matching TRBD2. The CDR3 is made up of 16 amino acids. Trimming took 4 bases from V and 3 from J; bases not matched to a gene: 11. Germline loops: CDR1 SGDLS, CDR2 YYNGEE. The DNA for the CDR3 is TGTGCCAGCAGCCGACTGGGGGAGGGTGCTACAGATACGCAGTATTTT. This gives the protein CASSRLGEGATDTQYF.

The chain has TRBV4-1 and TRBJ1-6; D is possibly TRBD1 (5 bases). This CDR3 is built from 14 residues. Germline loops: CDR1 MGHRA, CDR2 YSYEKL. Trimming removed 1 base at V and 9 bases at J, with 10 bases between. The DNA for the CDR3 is TGCGCCAGCAGCCAAGTCAGGGAAGGTTCACCCCTCCACTTT. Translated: CASSQVREGSPLHF.

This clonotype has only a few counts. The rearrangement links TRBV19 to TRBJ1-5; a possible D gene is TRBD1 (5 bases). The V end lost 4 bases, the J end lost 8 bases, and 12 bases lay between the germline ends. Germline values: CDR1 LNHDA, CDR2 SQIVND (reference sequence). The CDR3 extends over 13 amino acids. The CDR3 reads CASSTGAWKPQHF. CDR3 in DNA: TGTGCCAGTAGTACCGGGGCTTGGAAGCCCCAGCATTTT.

This CDR3 is CASRLARGDNYEQYF. In DNA, the CDR3 is TGTGCCAGCAGATTAGCACGCGGGGACAACTACGAGCAGTACTTC. This chain uses TRBV6-1 with TRBJ2-7; D may match TRBD1 or TRBD2 (6 bases each). CDR1 is MNHNS, CDR2 SASEGT, per germline. The CDR3 totals 15 residues. V was shortened by 6 bases and J by 3 bases, with 18 bases between the two germline ends.

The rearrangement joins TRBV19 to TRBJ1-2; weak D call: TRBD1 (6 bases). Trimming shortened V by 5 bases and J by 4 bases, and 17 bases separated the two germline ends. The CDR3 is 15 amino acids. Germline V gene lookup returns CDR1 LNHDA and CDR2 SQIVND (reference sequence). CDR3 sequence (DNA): TGTGCCAGTAGTCTTAACAGGGAAGGTAGCTATGGCTACACCTTC. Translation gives CASSLNREGSYGYTF.

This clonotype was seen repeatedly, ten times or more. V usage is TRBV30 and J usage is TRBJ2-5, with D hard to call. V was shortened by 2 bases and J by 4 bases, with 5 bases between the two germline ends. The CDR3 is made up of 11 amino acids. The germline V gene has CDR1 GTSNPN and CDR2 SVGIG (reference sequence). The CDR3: CAWSFRETQYF. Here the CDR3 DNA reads TGTGCCTGGAGTTTCCGAGAGACCCAGTACTTC.

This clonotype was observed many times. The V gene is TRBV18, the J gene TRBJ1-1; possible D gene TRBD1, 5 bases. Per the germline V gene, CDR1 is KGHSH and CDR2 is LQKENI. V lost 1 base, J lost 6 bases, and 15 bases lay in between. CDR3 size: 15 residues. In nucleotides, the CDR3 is TGTGCCAGCTCACCACGAGTTGGGGGTTCCGCTGAAGCTTTCTTT. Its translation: CASSPRVGGSAEAFF.

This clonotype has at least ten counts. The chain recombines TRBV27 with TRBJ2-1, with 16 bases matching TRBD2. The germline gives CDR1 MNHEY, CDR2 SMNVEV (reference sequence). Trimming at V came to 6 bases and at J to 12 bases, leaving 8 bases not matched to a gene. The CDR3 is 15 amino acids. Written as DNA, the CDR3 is TGTGCCAGCAGCACAGGGACTAGCGGGAGGGGTGTGCAGTTCTTC. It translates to CASSTGTSGRGVQFF.

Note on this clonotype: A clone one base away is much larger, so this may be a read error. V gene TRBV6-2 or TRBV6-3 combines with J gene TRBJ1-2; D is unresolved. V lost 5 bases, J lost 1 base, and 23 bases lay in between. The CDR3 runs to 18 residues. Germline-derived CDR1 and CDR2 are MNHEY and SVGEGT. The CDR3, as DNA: TGTGCCAGCAGTGAGTCGGGTCAGTTCGTGCGAGATAACTATGGCTACACCTTC. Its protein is CASSESGQFVRDNYGYTF.

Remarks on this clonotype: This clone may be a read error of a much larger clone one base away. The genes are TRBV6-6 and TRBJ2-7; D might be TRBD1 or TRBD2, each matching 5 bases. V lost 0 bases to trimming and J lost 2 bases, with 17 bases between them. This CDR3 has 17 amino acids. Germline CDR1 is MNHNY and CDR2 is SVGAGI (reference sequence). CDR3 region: CASSYSMAGAHTYEQYF. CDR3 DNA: TGTGCCAGCAGTTACTCGATGGCCGGGGCCCACACCTACGAGCAGTACTTC.

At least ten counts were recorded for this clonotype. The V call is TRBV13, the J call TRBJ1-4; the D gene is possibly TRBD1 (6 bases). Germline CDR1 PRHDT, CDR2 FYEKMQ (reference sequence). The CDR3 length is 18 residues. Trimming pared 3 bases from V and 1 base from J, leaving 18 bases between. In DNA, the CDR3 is TGTGCCAGCAGCTTTCTCCAGCCTGAGGGGGAAACTAATGAAAAACTGTTTTTT. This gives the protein CASSFLQPEGETNEKLFF.

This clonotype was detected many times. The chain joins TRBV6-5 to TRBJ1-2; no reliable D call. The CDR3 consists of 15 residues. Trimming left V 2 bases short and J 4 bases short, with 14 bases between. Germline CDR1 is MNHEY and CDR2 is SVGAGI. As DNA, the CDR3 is TGTGCCAGCAGTTACCAGGCAGGCAGTCGCTATGGCTACACCTTC. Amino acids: CASSYQAGSRYGYTF.

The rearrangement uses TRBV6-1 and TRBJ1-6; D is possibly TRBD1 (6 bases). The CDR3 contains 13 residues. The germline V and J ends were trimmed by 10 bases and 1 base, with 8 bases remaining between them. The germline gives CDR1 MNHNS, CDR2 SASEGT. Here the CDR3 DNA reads TGTGCCATTACAGGGTCCTATAATTCACCCCTCCACTTT. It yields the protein CAITGSYNSPLHF.